The subject of this entry is one T cell receptor beta chain. The sample belongs to a study of cytomegalovirus exposure and HLA in healthy donors. The PCR contained 60 Vbeta and 13 Jbeta primers. The method was immunoSEQ multiplex PCR; TCRdb's version includes in-frame clones alone and lacks a portion of them. Among around 160,000 clones listed, about three quarters were seen once. The V and J ends lost 3 bases and 5 bases, in that order; junction bases with no gene match: 5. Germline CDR1 and CDR2: SGHRS and YFSETQ. This CDR3 region has 16 residues. This clonotype was sampled from a woman aged 40 to 49 in good health and CMV-seropositive. The sequenced material came from PBMCs. V is TRBV5-1 and J is TRBJ2-2; 12 bases agree with TRBD2. CDR3 sequence (DNA): TGCGCCAGCAGCTCTAGCGGGAGGGCGCAGACCGGGGAGCTGTTTTTT. Its translation: CASSSSGRAQTGELFF.